The 22 T cell receptor beta chains in this list originate from one sample, sequenced in a study of T cell responses to AZD1222 COVID-19 vaccine. Clones were read by immunoSEQ multiplex PCR, and TCRdb kept only the in-frame ones, dropping some. Found here are roughly 50,000 clones, roughly 90% of them singletons; the top ten hold just under 2%. Sequenced material: peripheral blood, taken on day 0 of AZD1222 vaccination. These receptors were taken from an adult in good health.

V is TRBV18 and J is TRBJ2-7; D is undetermined. The CDR3 runs to 15 residues. Germline lookup yields CDR1 KGHSH and CDR2 LQKENI. Trimming stripped 0 bases from V and 5 bases from J, with 14 bases between. The CDR3 here is CASSPPSGQRDEQYF. For the CDR3, the DNA is TGTGCCAGCTCACCACCGTCTGGGCAAAGGGACGAGCAGTACTTC.

CDR3 in amino acids: CSVGGGTNQPQHF. The DNA of the CDR3 is TGCAGCGTTGGTGGGGGGACTAATCAGCCCCAGCATTTT. The chain is built from TRBV29-1 and TRBJ1-5; TRBD1 might be the D (5 bases). V lost 4 bases and J lost 4, with 11 bases in between. Germline values: CDR1 SQVTM, CDR2 ANQGSEA. There are 13 residues in the CDR3. Looking up the rest from reference TRBV29-1 and TRBJ1-5 gives the full variable domain: SAVISQKPSRDICQRGTSLTIQCQVDSQVTMMFWYRQQPGQSLTLIATANQGSEATYESGFVIDKFPISRPNLTFSTLTVSNMSPEDSSIYLCSVGGGTNQPQHFGDGTRLSIL.

The rearrangement links TRBV7-2 to TRBJ1-1; D remains unclear. This CDR3 is built from 14 residues. Trimming took off 1 base at V and 1 base at J, with 7 bases between the two ends. Germline lookup yields CDR1 SGHTA and CDR2 FQGNSA. The CDR3 here is CASSLEAGNTEAFF. The CDR3 nucleotides are TGTGCCAGCAGCTTAGAGGCGGGGAACACTGAAGCTTTCTTT.

The chain recombines TRBV21-1 with TRBJ2-1. TRBV21-1 is recorded as a pseudogene. This CDR3 has 14 amino acids. The CDR3 spells CASIQPQLNNEQFF. The CDR3 region has the DNA TGTGCCAGCATCCAACCCCAGCTCAACAATGAGCAGTTCTTC.

The chain joins TRBV2 to TRBJ2-4; D is unclear. This CDR3 contains 12 residues. Germline lookup yields CDR1 SNHLY and CDR2 FYNNEI. V lost 2 bases and J lost 2, with 1 base in between. The CDR3 coding sequence is TGTGCCAGCAGTGAAACCAAAAACATTCAGTACTTC. This codes for CASSETKNIQYF.

This clone was recorded once. This chain joins TRBV28 and TRBJ1-1; D call uncertain. Germline values: CDR1 MDHEN, CDR2 SYDVKM. This CDR3 contains 11 residues. V was pared by 7 bases and J by 4 bases, with 7 bases between. The CDR3 nucleotides read TGTGCCAGCACCGCAGCCACTGAAGCTTTCTTT. Translated, it gives CASTAATEAFF.

V gene TRBV7-3 combines with J gene TRBJ2-1, with 7 bases matching TRBD2. This CDR3 contains 15 residues. Trimming removed 2 bases from V and 6 bases from J; junction bases left unmatched: 7. CDR1 and CDR2 (germline): SGHTA, FQGTGA. CDR3 nucleotide sequence: TGTGCCAGCAGCTTAGTGGGCGGGAGCGGCAATGAGCAGTTCTTC. This gives the protein CASSLVGGSGNEQFF.

The CDR3 nucleotides read TGTGCCATCAGACCGGGACAGGGTGGCGGGAGCCATGAGCAGTTCTTC. Protein sequence: CAIRPGQGGGSHEQFF. This rearrangement joins TRBV10-3 to TRBJ2-1; TRBD1 aligns across 9 bases. Trimming cost V 6 bases and J 8 bases; bases outside gene matches: 14. Per germline, CDR1 ENHRY and CDR2 SYGVKD. The CDR3 has 16 amino acids.

The chain has TRBV2 and TRBJ1-2; D is possibly TRBD1 (5 bases). The germline V gene has CDR1 SNHLY and CDR2 FYNNEI. V was shortened by 5 bases and J by 2 bases, with 9 bases between the two germline ends. The length of the CDR3 is 13 residues. The CDR3 region is CASSREGNYGYTF. CDR3 bases: TGTGCCAGCAGTAGAGAGGGGAACTATGGCTACACCTTC. Complete variable domain (other parts from reference TRBV2 and TRBJ1-2): EPEVTQTPSHQVTQMGQEVILRCVPISNHLYFYWYRQILGQKVEFLVSFYNNEISEKSEIFDDQFSVERPDGSNFTLKIRSTKLEDSAMYFCASSREGNYGYTFGSGTRLTVV.

V usage is TRBV19 and J usage is TRBJ1-3, with D uncertain. V was clipped by 3 bases and J by 1 base, with 7 bases between them. From germline, CDR1 is LNHDA and CDR2 SQIVND (reference sequence). The CDR3 runs to 14 residues. The CDR3 DNA reads as TGTGCCAGTAGTATCGAAGGGTCTGGAAACACCATATATTTT. It yields the protein CASSIEGSGNTIYF.

The chain has TRBV2 and TRBJ2-2; 14 bases map to TRBD2. Germline-derived CDR1 and CDR2 are SNHLY and FYNNEI. Trimming cost V 6 bases and J 8 bases; bases outside gene matches: 2. This CDR3 is built from 14 residues. For the CDR3, the DNA is TGTGCCAGCAGGGGGACTAGCGGGAGAGGGGAGCTGTTTTTT. Translation gives CASRGTSGRGELFF.

The V and J genes are TRBV9 and TRBJ2-5; D gene unclear. This CDR3 has 14 amino acids. Germline CDR1 is SGDLS and CDR2 is YYNGEE. The V gene lost 0 bases and the J gene lost 5 bases, with 11 bases spanning the gap. The CDR3 DNA follows: TGTGCCAGCAGCGTAGCGGCGATTCGGGAGACCCAGTACTTC. Residues: CASSVAAIRETQYF.

The chain uses TRBV7-7 and TRBJ2-7; 7 nucleotides agree with TRBD1. This CDR3 is 13 amino acids long. Germline CDR1 reads SSHAT; CDR2 reads FNYEAQ (reference sequence). Trimming cost V 5 bases and J 6 bases; bases outside gene matches: 7. CDR3 in amino acids: CASSVDREREQYF. Written as DNA, the CDR3 is TGTGCCAGCAGCGTCGACAGGGAACGCGAGCAGTACTTC.

This sequence joins TRBV3-1 (or the pseudogene TRBV3-2) and TRBJ2-7; the D call may be TRBD1 or TRBD2 (6 bases each). Germline CDR1 LGHDT, CDR2 YNNKEL (reference sequence). The germline V and J ends were trimmed by 4 bases and 3 bases, with 10 bases remaining between them. This CDR3 is built from 13 residues. For the CDR3, the DNA is TGTGCCAGCAGCCGGGAGGACAGCTACGAGCAGTACTTC. Its translation: CASSREDSYEQYF.

This rearrangement joins TRBV28 to TRBJ1-2; 7 nucleotides agree with TRBD1. The CDR3 is 14 residues long. V gave up 1 base and J gave up 4 bases; unmatched junction bases: 3. The germline V gene has CDR1 MDHEN and CDR2 SYDVKM. CDR3 residues: CASSLLDRLYGYTF. For the CDR3, the DNA is TGTGCCAGCAGTTTATTGGACAGGCTCTATGGCTACACCTTC.

The chain employs TRBV29-1 and TRBJ2-2, with 7 bases lining up with TRBD2. The CDR3 is 13 amino acids. The V and J ends lost 7 bases and 6 bases, in that order; junction bases with no gene match: 8. CDR1 is SQVTM and CDR2 is ANQGSEA in the germline V gene. CDR3 sequence (DNA): TGCAGCGCCTGGGGAGGGTATCCCGGGGAGCTGTTTTTT. This encodes CSAWGGYPGELFF.

This clone was detected once. The chain uses TRBV9 and TRBJ2-2, with 10 bases that match TRBD2. The germline V gene encodes CDR1 SGDLS and CDR2 YYNGEE. J gave up 0 bases and V 4 bases, and 15 bases lay outside the gene matches. CDR3 length equals 20 residues. CDR3 amino acids: CASSRGTGGGLAANTGELFF. Here the CDR3 DNA reads TGTGCCAGCAGCAGAGGGACAGGCGGCGGACTAGCGGCGAACACCGGGGAGCTGTTTTTT.

The CDR3 sequence is CASSTPSRDRDGYTF. DNA of the CDR3: TGTGCCAGCAGCACCCCCAGCCGGGACAGGGACGGCTACACCTTC. The chain joins TRBV13 to TRBJ1-2; 9 bases map to TRBD1. The CDR3 loop spans 15 amino acids. From germline, CDR1 is PRHDT and CDR2 FYEKMQ (reference sequence). V shed 5 bases, J shed 8 bases, and the junction held 12 bases outside the gene matches.

This clone was found a few times. The chain links TRBV13 to TRBJ1-1; maybe TRBD1 (6 bases). Trimming stripped 0 bases from V and 5 bases from J, with 22 bases between. The germline gives CDR1 PRHDT, CDR2 FYEKMQ (reference sequence). This CDR3 contains 18 residues. CDR3 coding DNA: TGTGCCAGCAGCTTAGGGAGACAGGCCCTGCTAAGAGGGACTGAAGCTTTCTTT. Amino acids: CASSLGRQALLRGTEAFF.

For the CDR3, the DNA is TGTGCCAGCAGTGAAGCAGTAGCGGGAGCAGATACGCAGTATTTT. It yields the protein CASSEAVAGADTQYF. The rearrangement uses TRBV2 and TRBJ2-3, with TRBD2 matching 9 bases. The CDR3 contains 15 residues. Germline lookup yields CDR1 SNHLY and CDR2 FYNNEI. Germline trimming cut 0 bases from V and 4 bases from J; bases unmatched to any gene: 2.

The chain joins TRBV1 to TRBJ2-7. TRBV1 is recorded as a pseudogene. The length of the CDR3 is 17 residues. The DNA for the CDR3 is TGCACCAGCAGCCAAGGGGCCCGGGACCTGCGCCCCTACGAGCAGTACTTC. It encodes CTSSQGARDLRPYEQYF.

This rearrangement joins TRBV5-1 to TRBJ2-1, with a tentative D call TRBD1 (7 bases). Germline CDR1 reads SGHRS; CDR2 reads YFSETQ. Deletions cut 3 bases from V and 7 bases from J, with 17 bases between. This CDR3 comprises 15 residues. The CDR3 nucleotides read TGCGCCAGCAGCTCGCGGGACAGTCCGCCTAATGAGCAGTTCTTC. Protein product: CASSSRDSPPNEQFF.